These 26 T cell receptor beta chains were all obtained from the same sample, sequenced in a study of shared clonotypes between healthy human individuals. Profiling relied on immunoSEQ multiplex PCR, and the TCRdb table lists in-frame clones only, not all of them. The table lists about 2 million clones, 85% to 95% of them singletons, with 0.1% to 0.15% in the top ten. The sample was naive CD4+ T cells sorted from blood. As for subset: CD45RA+ positively selected. These receptors all stem from a young man in good health.

V is TRBV19 and J is TRBJ2-7, with D unresolved. The CDR3 loop spans 11 amino acids. Trimming took 7 bases from V and 4 from J, leaving 8 bases between them. Germline V gene lookup returns CDR1 LNHDA and CDR2 SQIVND (reference sequence). The CDR3 DNA sequence: TGTGCCAGTATTACAGCTTACGAGCAGTACTTC. Translating gives CASITAYEQYF.

This clone was seen only once. The CDR3 region has the DNA TGTGCCAGCAGCTTTTCGGGTGCAACTAATGAAAAACTGTTTTTT. This gives the protein CASSFSGATNEKLFF. The rearrangement uses TRBV7-9 and TRBJ1-4, with unresolved D. Germline-derived CDR1 and CDR2 are SEHNR and FQNEAQ (reference sequence). CDR3 length equals 15 residues. V lost 3 bases and J lost 0, with 8 bases in between.

J is TRBJ2-3 and V is TRBV30; unclear D gene. The CDR3 is 9 amino acids. The germline V gene encodes CDR1 GTSNPN and CDR2 SVGIG (reference sequence). CDR3 sequence reads: CLATDTQYF. In nucleotides, the CDR3 is TGTTTGGCCACAGATACGCAGTATTTT.

V and J are TRBV7-9 and TRBJ2-2; D not resolved. The CDR3 has 16 amino acids. Germline V gene lookup returns CDR1 SEHNR and CDR2 FQNEAQ (reference sequence). With 0 bases removed from V and 1 base from J, the gap between germline ends came to 9 bases. The CDR3 nucleotides are TGTGCCAGCAGCTTAGCGGGAAGTTGGAACACCGGGGAGCTGTTTTTT. Translating gives CASSLAGSWNTGELFF.

The chain has TRBV28 and TRBJ1-1; possible D gene TRBD1, 5 bases. V was pared by 4 bases and J by 2 bases, with 14 bases between. Germline V CDR1 and CDR2: MDHEN, SYDVKM. This CDR3 spans 15 amino acids. The chain's CDR3 is CASSSQIGENTEAFF. The CDR3 DNA reads as TGTGCCAGCAGTTCGCAAATAGGGGAAAACACTGAAGCTTTCTTT.

The chain has TRBV11-2 and TRBJ2-1; 12 nucleotides agree with TRBD2. The trim removed 5 bases at V and 2 bases at J, leaving 4 bases unmatched. The CDR3 length is 16 residues. Germline CDR1 and CDR2: SGHAT and FQNNGV. The CDR3 DNA sequence: TGTGCCAGCAGCGGACGACTAGCGGGAGCCTACAATGAGCAGTTCTTC. Amino acids: CASSGRLAGAYNEQFF.

Comments on this clone: Other DNA sequences in the sample encode the same CDR3. The rearrangement links TRBV30 to TRBJ1-1; TRBD1 might be the D (5 bases). Germline lookup yields CDR1 GTSNPN and CDR2 SVGIG (reference sequence). The ends were cut back, 3 bases at V and 3 bases at J, with 5 bases in the middle. CDR3 length: 11 residues. CDR3 coding DNA: TGTGCCTGGAGAGGGGACACTGAAGCTTTCTTT. Translating it yields CAWRGDTEAFF.

The chain employs TRBV18 and TRBJ2-1, with 12 bases aligning to TRBD2. Germline V lookup: CDR1 KGHSH, CDR2 LQKENI. The CDR3 has 13 amino acids. Trimming removed 3 bases from V and 10 bases from J; junction bases left unmatched: 1. The CDR3 spells CASSPGTSGEQFF. In DNA form, the CDR3 reads TGTGCCAGCTCACCCGGGACTAGCGGGGAGCAGTTCTTC.

The gene calls are TRBV5-1 and TRBJ1-1; D gene unclear. The CDR3 extends over 16 amino acids. V was clipped by 0 bases and J by 1 base, with 13 bases between them. Germline V gene data show CDR1 as SGHRS and CDR2 as YFSETQ. The CDR3 protein is CASSLGSIRGNTEAFF. The DNA for the CDR3 is TGCGCCAGCAGCTTGGGGAGCATTCGGGGGAACACTGAAGCTTTCTTT. Complete variable domain (other parts from reference TRBV5-1 and TRBJ1-1): KAGVTQTPRYLIKTRGQQVTLSCSPISGHRSVSWYQQTPGQGLQFLFEYFSETQRNKGNFPGRFSGRQFSNSRSEMNVSTLELGDSALYLCASSLGSIRGNTEAFFGQGTRLTVV.

This clone has just one count. CDR3 in amino acids: CASKAPGPNEQYF. The DNA for the CDR3 is TGTGCCAGCAAGGCCCCGGGACCGAACGAGCAGTACTTC. The V and J genes are TRBV6-6 and TRBJ2-7; D possibly uses TRBD1 or TRBD2 (5 bases each). Per the germline V gene, CDR1 is MNHNY and CDR2 is SVGAGI (reference sequence). The CDR3 has 13 amino acids. V was cut by 7 bases and J by 5 bases, with 15 bases left in between.

The CDR3 reads CASSPSARGGTQYF. CDR3 bases: TGTGCCAGCTCACCATCCGCGAGGGGCGGGACCCAGTACTTC. This chain connects TRBV18 to TRBJ2-5; perhaps D is TRBD1 or TRBD2 (5 bases each). V dropped 2 bases and J dropped 7 bases, with 14 bases sitting between them. The CDR3 spans 14 residues. Germline assignment: CDR1 KGHSH and CDR2 LQKENI.

This rearrangement joins TRBV28 to TRBJ1-4; D unresolved. Germline V gene sequence: CDR1 MDHEN, CDR2 SYDVKM. Trimming removed 4 bases from V and 5 bases from J, with 11 bases in between. This CDR3 is 14 amino acids long. The CDR3 DNA reads as TGTGCCAGCAGTTCGACGGGCCCCAATGAAAAACTGTTTTTT. Protein sequence: CASSSTGPNEKLFF.

The chain is built from TRBV7-2 and TRBJ2-1; TRBD2 agrees at 11 bases. The CDR3 contains 16 residues. V lost 1 base to trimming and J lost 9 bases; unmatched junction nucleotides: 8. Looked up from germline, CDR1 is SGHTA and CDR2 is FQGNSA. In DNA form, the CDR3 reads TGTGCCAGCAGCTTAGTATCTCTAGCGGGAGGTGGTGAGCAGTTCTTC. Its translation: CASSLVSLAGGGEQFF. Together with reference TRBV7-2 and TRBJ2-1, the CDR3 gives the full variable domain: GAGVSQSPSNKVTEKGKDVELRCDPISGHTALYWYRQSLGQGLEFLIYFQGNSAPDKSGLPSDRFSAERTGGSVSTLTIQRTQQEDSAVYLCASSLVSLAGGGEQFFGPGTRLTVL.

The CDR3 is CASSRLQGYEQYF. In DNA form, the CDR3 reads TGTGCCAGCAGCCGCCTACAGGGGTACGAGCAGTACTTC. The chain combines TRBV7-9 with TRBJ2-7, with 7 positions matching TRBD1. The junction had 5 bases not matched to a gene; V was cut back by 5 bases and J by 4 bases. This CDR3 has 13 residues. Per germline, CDR1 SEHNR and CDR2 FQNEAQ (reference sequence).

The rearrangement joins TRBV7-9 to TRBJ1-1; D is ambiguous. V lost 2 bases and J 5 bases, leaving 9 bases between the germline ends. Germline loops: CDR1 SEHNR, CDR2 FQNEAQ (reference sequence). This CDR3 contains 13 residues. The CDR3: CASSLKDGTEAFF. The CDR3 region has the DNA TGTGCCAGCAGCTTAAAGGATGGGACTGAAGCTTTCTTT.

J is TRBJ1-5 and V is TRBV29-1, with 7 bases fitting TRBD1. The V and J ends lost 4 bases and 2 bases, in that order; junction bases with no gene match: 2. Germline V gives CDR1 SQVTM, CDR2 ANQGSEA. The CDR3 is made up of 13 amino acids. The CDR3 DNA follows: TGCAGCGTTGTAGGACAGGGCAATCAGCCCCAGCATTTT. This codes for CSVVGQGNQPQHF.

V usage is TRBV7-9 and J usage is TRBJ1-6, with D unclear. V lost 5 bases, J lost 3 bases, and 8 bases lay in between. Germline loops: CDR1 SEHNR, CDR2 FQNEAQ (reference sequence). This CDR3 is 14 amino acids long. The CDR3 here is CASSVDGYNSPLHF. The CDR3 nucleotides are TGTGCCAGCAGCGTGGACGGCTATAATTCACCCCTCCACTTT.

Worth noting for this clone: Different DNA sequences within this sample yield the same CDR3. V usage is TRBV9 and J usage is TRBJ1-6; 7 nucleotides match TRBD1. The CDR3 totals 15 residues. Germline V lookup: CDR1 SGDLS, CDR2 YYNGEE. The J segment lost 4 bases and the V segment lost 3 bases, leaving 4 bases of the junction unmatched. This CDR3 reads CASSGDSSYNSPLHF. The DNA for the CDR3 is TGTGCCAGCAGCGGGGACAGCAGTTATAATTCACCCCTCCACTTT.

The chain is built from TRBV30 and TRBJ2-6, with a weak D call TRBD1 (5 bases). Trimming stripped 6 bases from V and 2 bases from J, with 8 bases between. The CDR3 sequence is 13 residues long. Germline loops: CDR1 GTSNPN, CDR2 SVGIG (reference sequence). As DNA, the CDR3 is TGTGCCTGCGTCAGGGCTGGGGCCAACGTCCTGACTTTC. Its protein is CACVRAGANVLTF.

With regard to this clone: Distinct nucleotide sequences in the sample also encode this CDR3. CDR3 in DNA: TGTGCCAGCAGCTTAGGCAGCCAAGAGACCCAGTACTTC. This codes for CASSLGSQETQYF. The chain uses TRBV7-6 and TRBJ2-5; D unresolved. Trimming cost V 1 base and J 1 base, with 4 bases left between them. Germline CDR1 SGHVS, CDR2 FNYEAQ. The CDR3 is 13 amino acids.

The chain employs TRBV5-1 and TRBJ2-2, with TRBD2 matching 11 bases. There are 15 residues in the CDR3. Germline CDR1 SGHRS, CDR2 YFSETQ. J was trimmed by 4 bases and V by 6 bases; bases with no gene match: 5. The CDR3 region has the DNA TGCGCCAGCATATTACTAGCGGGAGCCACCGGGGAGCTGTTTTTT. Translated: CASILLAGATGELFF.

The rearrangement uses TRBV12-5 and TRBJ2-1, with D possibly matching TRBD2 (5 bases). This CDR3 spans 15 amino acids. Germline CDR1 is LGHNT and CDR2 is FRNRAP. Trimming cost V 0 bases and J 14 bases, with 20 bases left between them. Here the CDR3 reads CASGLVRRTPAWEFF. CDR3 sequence (DNA): TGTGCTAGTGGTTTGGTACGACGGACTCCAGCATGGGAGTTCTTC.

Here the CDR3 reads CASTRDRNNEQFF. The CDR3 nucleotides read TGTGCCAGCACCCGGGACAGAAACAATGAGCAGTTCTTC. The chain employs TRBV11-2 and TRBJ2-1, with TRBD1 matching over 7 bases. With V trimmed by 7 bases and J by 5 bases, 5 bases remained unmatched. This CDR3 has 13 residues. The germline CDR1 and CDR2 sequences are SGHAT and FQNNGV.

The rearrangement uses TRBV7-8 and TRBJ2-7, with a tentative D call TRBD1 (5 bases). V lost 5 bases and J lost 7, with 15 bases in between. Germline values: CDR1 SGHVS, CDR2 FQNEAQ. The CDR3 contains 13 residues. CDR3 sequence: CASSGRTPGEQYF. The CDR3 nucleotides are TGTGCCAGCAGCGGGCGGACACCTGGGGAGCAGTACTTC.

This chain connects TRBV7-9 to TRBJ1-1; perhaps TRBD1 as D (6 bases). Germline CDR1 SEHNR, CDR2 FQNEAQ (reference sequence). CDR3 length: 14 amino acids. Deletions cut 8 bases from V and 4 bases from J, with 17 bases between. CDR3 amino acids: CASVIRGASTEAFF. In nucleotides, the CDR3 is TGTGCCAGCGTCATACGGGGGGCGAGCACTGAAGCTTTCTTT.

This rearrangement joins TRBV12-2 to TRBJ2-3; TRBD1, the table's D call, was not compared with the DNA. TRBV12-2 is a known pseudogene. This CDR3 contains 13 residues. The CDR3 region is CANGQGRTDTQYF. Written as DNA, the CDR3 is TGTGCAAACGGACAGGGGAGGACAGATACGCAGTATTTT.